The clone carrying this TCR beta chain turned up a few times. As yet, its antigen is unknown. The data are from a study of radiotherapy plus CTLA-4 blockade in lung cancer. The CDR3 has 15 amino acids. Germline CDR1 and CDR2: MNHGY and SAAAGT. V was clipped by 6 bases and J by 4 bases; unmatched bases: 7. Only in-frame clones appear in the TCRdb table, and some are missing; sequencing was by immunoSEQ multiplex PCR. The table includes some 78,000 clones, roughly 86% detected once. Findings and caveats of the study: Blood saw expansion of tumor-derived TCR clones after radiotherapy plus ipilimumab. Best predicting response, reportedly, were early blood T cell clone dynamics, with interferon-beta.

The chain couples TRBV6-8 to TRBJ2-1; TRBD2 matches 9 bases. The clonotype comes from a human donor with non-small cell lung cancer who had stable disease on radiotherapy plus ipilimumab. Source: peripheral blood, taken from a patient treated with radiotherapy plus ipilimumab. The CDR3 DNA is TGTGCCAGCAGAATCGAGACTAGCGGTTACAATGAGCAGTTCTTC. Translated, it gives CASRIETSGYNEQFF.